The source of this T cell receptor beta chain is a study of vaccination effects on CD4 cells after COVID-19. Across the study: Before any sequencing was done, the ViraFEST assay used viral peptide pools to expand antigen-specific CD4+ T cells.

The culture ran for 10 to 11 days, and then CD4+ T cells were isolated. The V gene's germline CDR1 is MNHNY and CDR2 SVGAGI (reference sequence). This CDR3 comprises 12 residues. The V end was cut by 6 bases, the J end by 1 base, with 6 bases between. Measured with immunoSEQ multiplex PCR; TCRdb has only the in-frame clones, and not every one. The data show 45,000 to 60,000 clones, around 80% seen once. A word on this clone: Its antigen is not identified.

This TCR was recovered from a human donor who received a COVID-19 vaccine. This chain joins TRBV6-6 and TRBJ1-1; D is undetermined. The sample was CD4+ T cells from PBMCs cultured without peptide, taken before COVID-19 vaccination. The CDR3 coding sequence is TGTGCCAGCAGCTTAGCGAACACTGAAGCTTTCTTT. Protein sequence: CASSLANTEAFF.